The 4 T cell receptor beta chains reported below all come from one sample, sequenced in a study of T cells in Graves' hyperthyroidism and ophthalmopathy. Amplified TCR beta CDR3 regions derived from RNA transcripts. A set of HTBI primers served as the primers for a first-round RT-PCR of the TCR CDR3. From the multiplex PCR reads, TCRdb called clonotypes with MiXCR, one entry per CDR3 protein. The sample records 530,000 or so distinct CDR3 sequences, around a quarter being singletons. Material for sequencing was blood. Every receptor here comes from a woman in her twenties or thirties with Graves' ophthalmopathy.

With regard to this clonotype: A much larger clone sits a single nucleotide away, making a read error possible. The chain couples TRBV29-1 to TRBJ1-1; no reliable D call. The CDR3 covers 14 residues. Germline lookup yields CDR1 SQVTM and CDR2 ANQGSEA. As DNA, the CDR3 is TGCATCGTTGTAATTGTCTCTCCGGGCACTGAAGCTTTCTTT. This translates into CIVVIVSPGTEAFF.

The rearrangement uses TRBV12-3 or TRBV12-4 and TRBJ1-2; TRBD1 might be the D (5 bases). V was cut by 5 bases and J by 2 bases, with 18 bases left in between. This CDR3 is 16 amino acids long. This chain's CDR3 is CASSANSGRTNYGYTF. The CDR3 DNA follows: TGTGCCAGCAGTGCGAACTCGGGACGGACCAACTATGGCTACACCTTC.

There are many counts of this clonotype. The chain carries TRBV30 and TRBJ1-5; D not certain. The CDR3 is 14 amino acids. CDR1 and CDR2 (germline): GTSNPN, SVGIG (reference sequence). V lost 0 bases and J 6 bases, leaving 12 bases between the germline ends. The CDR3 sequence is CAWSVLGMSQPQHF. Written as DNA, the CDR3 is TGTGCCTGGAGTGTACTTGGGATGAGTCAGCCCCAGCATTTT.

This clonotype has ten or more counts. The CDR3 nucleotides read TGCAGTGAAGGGTATGGCTACACCTTC. Encoded protein: CSEGYGYTF. The V gene is TRBV20-1, the J gene TRBJ1-2, with D unclear. This CDR3 comprises 9 residues. Germline V gene sequence: CDR1 DFQATT, CDR2 SNEGSKA (reference sequence). V lost 7 bases, J lost 5 bases, and 5 bases lay in between.